This entry features one T cell receptor beta chain sequence. V lost 6 bases and J 9 bases, leaving 12 bases between the germline ends. Germline CDR1 SGHNT, CDR2 YENEEA. The CDR3 totals 12 residues. The sample is drawn from a study of patients and donors after allogeneic stem cell transplantation. One entry per CDR3 protein results from TCRdb running MiXCR on the RT-PCR reads. Altogether about 960,000 distinct CDR3 sequences are present, more than 15% being singletons, with the ten largest covering around 6%. Material: blood, either unsorted or a sorted T cell fraction (not recorded which). The chain recombines TRBV11-3 with TRBJ2-1; D remains ambiguous. The sequence derives from a human donor who was either an allogeneic HSCT recipient or a stem cell or donor lymphocyte infusion donor (not recorded which). It is not recorded whose cells these are; they may come from a transplant donor. The CDR3 protein is CASSLYGPEQFF. DNA for the CDR3: TGTGCCAGCAGTCTCTACGGGCCTGAGCAGTTCTTC.